The sequence of this T cell receptor (beta chain) was determined in a study of prognosis after radiotherapy for stage I lung cancer. Study-level background: Stereotactic body radiotherapy was never combined with concurrent therapy in any patient. Findings and caveats of the study: The number of unique TCR clones went down after stereotactic body radiation therapy, with a median of about 10,000 versus 6,900.

This clonotype has at least ten counts. Its antigen is not identified. This CDR3 spans 15 amino acids. V lost 3 bases to trimming and J lost 5 bases; unmatched junction nucleotides: 3. Germline CDR1 and CDR2: KGHSH and LQKENI. The TCR beta CDR3 region was amplified from genomic DNA, with two rounds of multiplex PCR being used for the amplification. Primers (each specific to one TRBV or TRBJ gene) were used in first-round PCR. TCRdb independently ran MiXCR on the multiplex PCR reads; one entry per CDR3 protein. Of 20,000 or so distinct CDR3 sequences listed, roughly a quarter are singletons. The rearrangement joins TRBV18 to TRBJ1-6, with 8 bases aligning to TRBD1. This clonotype originated in a donor older than 45 with non-small cell lung cancer. The sample here was PBMCs, taken before or after stereotactic body radiation therapy (not recorded which). CDR3 nucleotide sequence: TGTGCCAGCTCACCTCAACAGGGGGATAATTCACCCCTCCACTTT. Translating gives CASSPQQGDNSPLHF.